These 25 T cell receptor beta chains were sequenced from one sample in a study of MAIT cells during Salmonella Paratyphi A infection. Each CDR3 protein gets one entry after TCRdb re-called the 5' RACE reads with MiXCR. This table has several hundred distinct CDR3 sequences, roughly 29% appearing once. Study-wide results and caveats: Infection appeared not to change oligoclonal MAIT cell TRBV usage, which favoured TRBV20 and TRBV6.

For these receptors, no antigen is known. Regarding time point: after infection, following antibiotic treatment. Valpha7.2+ CD161+ T cells were sorted by flow cytometry as MAIT cells. The source material was MAIT cells from blood, sampled at the last sampling point of the challenge study. The receptors were sampled from a person between 18 and 75 years old who was deliberately infected with Salmonella Paratyphi A in a paratyphoid fever challenge study.

This clonotype was counted between two and nine times. This sequence joins TRBV6-1 and TRBJ1-6; possible D gene TRBD1, 6 bases. V lost 8 bases, J lost 5 bases, and 16 bases lay in between. The length of the CDR3 is 15 residues. The germline CDR1 and CDR2 sequences are MNHNS and SASEGT. CDR3 sequence: CASSVGTPDNSPLHF. CDR3 sequence (DNA): TGTGCCAGCTCAGTCGGGACACCAGATAATTCACCCCTCCACTTT.

In this sample, this clonotype turned up a few times. The chain couples TRBV6-5 to TRBJ2-5, with TRBD2 matching 10 bases. Germline CDR1 and CDR2: MNHEY and SVGAGI. The CDR3 is made up of 14 amino acids. Losses at the gene ends were 2 bases for V and 3 bases for J; bases not matched to a gene: 0. The DNA for the CDR3 is TGTGCCAGCAGTTACGGACTAGCGGAAGAGACCCAGTACTTC. The encoded protein is CASSYGLAEETQYF.

V usage is TRBV6-2 or TRBV6-3 and J usage is TRBJ2-7; D is undetermined. Trimming pared 0 bases from V and 0 bases from J, leaving 6 bases between. CDR1 and CDR2 from the germline V gene are MNHEY and SVGEGT. The CDR3 runs 14 residues. CDR3 in DNA: TGTGCCAGCAGTTACTCGACGGACTCCTACGAGCAGTACTTC. Residues: CASSYSTDSYEQYF.

By share of the sample, this clonotype is large. The gene calls are TRBV30 and TRBJ2-1; TRBD2 agrees at 9 bases. Germline CDR1 is GTSNPN and CDR2 is SVGIG (reference sequence). The CDR3 has 16 amino acids. The V and J ends lost 3 bases and 5 bases, in that order; junction bases with no gene match: 11. This chain's CDR3 is CAWRNDLAGDHNEQFF. The CDR3 region has the DNA TGTGCCTGGAGGAACGACTTAGCGGGAGACCACAATGAGCAGTTCTTC.

This clonotype is medium-sized (0.01 to 0.1%) in the sample. The V and J genes are TRBV20-1 and TRBJ2-7, with D perhaps matching TRBD1 or TRBD2 (5 bases each). CDR1 is DFQATT and CDR2 is SNEGSKA in the germline V gene (reference sequence). V was clipped by 8 bases and J by 4 bases, with 15 bases between them. This CDR3 spans 12 amino acids. The CDR3 bases are TGCAGTCAGGGAGAGCGAGAGTACGAGCAGTACTTC. Encoded protein: CSQGEREYEQYF.

This clonotype qualifies as hyperexpanded. The chain recombines TRBV4-2 with TRBJ2-3; 10 nucleotides line up with TRBD2. From germline, CDR1 is LGHNA and CDR2 YNFKEQ. The ends lost 4 bases at V and 4 bases at J; junction bases unmatched: 5. CDR3 length: 15 residues. CDR3 in DNA: TGTGCCAGCAGCCCGAAGCGGGAGGGCGCAGATACGCAGTATTTT. Translated, it gives CASSPKREGADTQYF.

The chain has TRBV15 and TRBJ2-6; tentatively, D is TRBD1 (5 bases). Per the germline V gene, CDR1 is LNHNV and CDR2 is YYDKDF (reference sequence). V dropped 0 bases and J dropped 1 base, with 7 bases sitting between them. CDR3 length: 16 residues. The CDR3 coding sequence is TGTGCCACCAGCAGAGACAGGGCGTCTGGGGCCAACGTCCTGACTTTC. It is translated as CATSRDRASGANVLTF.

The V gene is TRBV6-1, the J gene TRBJ2-2; D is ambiguous. The V gene lost 10 bases and the J gene lost 3 bases, with 21 bases spanning the gap. Germline V gives CDR1 MNHNS, CDR2 SASEGT. CDR3 length: 16 amino acids. The CDR3: CATKDRSHGDTGELFF. In nucleotides, the CDR3 is TGTGCCACCAAGGACCGTTCTCACGGTGACACCGGGGAGCTGTTTTTT.

V is TRBV27 and J is TRBJ1-1; D gene unclear. The CDR3 covers 13 residues. CDR1 MNHEY and CDR2 SMNVEV come from the germline V gene (reference sequence). V was clipped by 10 bases and J by 3 bases, with 15 bases between them. This CDR3 is CATRKARDTEAFF. The CDR3 coding sequence is TGTGCCACCAGAAAGGCGCGGGACACTGAAGCTTTCTTT.

The table lists this clonotype with a few counts. The CDR3 carries no conserved terminal phenylalanine or tryptophan, so it likely arises from a read error. The chain carries TRBV6-4 and TRBJ2-3; D remains unclear. V lost 2 bases, J lost 0 bases, and 3 bases lay in between. The CDR3 has 13 amino acids. The germline gives CDR1 MRHNA, CDR2 SNTAGT. DNA of the CDR3: TGTGCCAGCAGTGACGGGAGCACAGATACGCAGTATTAT. It codes for CASSDGSTDTQYY.

In its sample, this clonotype ranks as medium-sized. The chain recombines TRBV29-1 with TRBJ1-5, with D maybe TRBD1 (6 bases). Germline CDR1 SQVTM, CDR2 ANQGSEA. The CDR3 covers 15 residues. The germline V and J ends were trimmed by 0 bases and 2 bases, with 11 bases remaining between them. CDR3 sequence (DNA): TGCAGCGTTGAAGATGGGGCAGGGGGCAATCAGCCCCAGCATTTT. Its translation is CSVEDGAGGNQPQHF.

The CDR3: CASSYSLRGLNEQFF. The CDR3 bases are TGTGCCAGCAGCTACTCACTAAGAGGGCTAAATGAGCAGTTCTTC. The chain has TRBV7-3 and TRBJ2-1; TRBD2 is a possible D gene (5 bases). V was cut by 4 bases and J by 7 bases, with 17 bases left in between. The length of the CDR3 is 15 residues. The V gene's germline CDR1 is SGHTA and CDR2 FQGTGA. The complete variable domain, with remaining parts taken from reference TRBV7-3 and TRBJ2-1, reads GAGVSQTPSNKVTEKGKYVELRCDPISGHTALYWYRQSLGQGPEFLIYFQGTGAADDSGLPNDRFFAVRPEGSVSTLKIQRTERGDSAVYLCASSYSLRGLNEQFFGPGTRLTVL.

The V gene is TRBV19, the J gene TRBJ1-5; D is ambiguous. Trimming cost V 5 bases and J 6 bases, with 14 bases left between them. In germline, CDR1 is LNHDA, CDR2 SQIVND (reference sequence). The CDR3 is 14 residues long. CDR3 protein: CASSPEGETQPQHF. Here the CDR3 DNA reads TGTGCCAGTAGTCCAGAGGGTGAAACTCAGCCCCAGCATTTT.

This chain connects TRBV4-2 to TRBJ2-3; 10 bases are a match to TRBD2. The germline V gene encodes CDR1 LGHNA and CDR2 YNFKEQ. With V trimmed by 1 base and J by 2 bases, 6 bases remained unmatched. CDR3 length equals 17 residues. Here the CDR3 DNA reads TGTGCCAGCAGCCAAGCGGCTAGCGGGAGTCCCACAGATACGCAGTATTTT. It specifies CASSQAASGSPTDTQYF.

This clonotype was counted ten times or more. The genes are TRBV6-2 or TRBV6-3 and TRBJ2-1; the match to TRBD2 covers 9 bases. The germline V gene encodes CDR1 MNHEY and CDR2 SVGEGT. J lost 1 base, V lost 5 bases, and 3 bases had no gene match. This CDR3 has 15 residues. Here the CDR3 DNA reads TGTGCCAGCAGTCCTAGCGGGGATTCCTACAATGAGCAGTTCTTC. Its translation: CASSPSGDSYNEQFF.

The table lists this clonotype with a few counts. The V gene is TRBV6-4, the J gene TRBJ2-3, with D possibly being TRBD2 (5 bases). CDR3 length equals 15 residues. From germline, CDR1 is MRHNA and CDR2 SNTAGT. V was pared by 2 bases and J by 5 bases, with 14 bases between. The CDR3 nucleotides are TGTGCCAGCAGTGACAGGCTAGCCGGAGGAGATACGCAGTATTTT. This codes for CASSDRLAGGDTQYF.

Comment on this clonotype: One junction end does not reproduce the germline sequence, and a read error may be involved. The rearrangement uses TRBV20-1 and TRBJ1-5; tentative D call: TRBD1 (6 bases). This CDR3 is built from 15 residues. The germline V gene has CDR1 DFQATT and CDR2 SNEGSKA (reference sequence). Here the CDR3 DNA reads TGCAGTGCCAGAGGACAGAGCTATAGCAATCAGCCCCAGCATTTT. This encodes CSARGQSYSNQPQHF.

This clonotype was seen a handful of times. The chain couples TRBV20-1 to TRBJ1-5; 10 bases are a match to TRBD1. CDR1 DFQATT and CDR2 SNEGSKA come from the germline V gene (reference sequence). Unmatched junction bases numbered 7, after V lost 5 bases and J lost 6 bases. The CDR3 contains 14 residues. CDR3 loop: CSAGGTGESQPQHF. CDR3 DNA sequence: TGCAGTGCTGGGGGGACAGGGGAAAGTCAGCCCCAGCATTTT.

This clonotype is termed large. V and J are TRBV6-4 and TRBJ2-3; 9 bases line up with TRBD2. Looked up from germline, CDR1 is MRHNA and CDR2 is SNTAGT. Germline trimming cut 0 bases from V and 2 bases from J; bases unmatched to any gene: 0. The CDR3 totals 15 residues. The CDR3 sequence is CASSDSGLATDTQYF. CDR3 DNA sequence: TGTGCCAGCAGTGACTCGGGACTAGCCACAGATACGCAGTATTTT.

The rearrangement uses TRBV20-1 and TRBJ2-1; 12 bases are shared with TRBD2. J was trimmed by 7 bases and V by 5 bases; bases with no gene match: 3. Germline CDR1 reads DFQATT; CDR2 reads SNEGSKA (reference sequence). The CDR3 spans 13 residues. CDR3 protein: CSARLAGVNEQFF. The DNA of the CDR3 is TGCAGTGCTCGACTAGCGGGAGTGAATGAGCAGTTCTTC.

In its sample, this clonotype is large. The V call is TRBV6-4, the J call TRBJ2-6; D remains unclear. Germline V gene data show CDR1 as MRHNA and CDR2 as SNTAGT. Between the trimmed V and J ends, which lost 0 bases and 0 bases, there was a span of 3 bases. The CDR3 has 15 amino acids. CDR3 sequence: CASSDSNSGANVLTF. As DNA, the CDR3 is TGTGCCAGCAGTGACTCAAACTCTGGGGCCAACGTCCTGACTTTC.

This clonotype has only a few counts. This chain links TRBV27 with TRBJ1-6, with TRBD1 matching 7 bases. The CDR3 is made up of 19 amino acids. Germline loops: CDR1 MNHEY, CDR2 SMNVEV (reference sequence). The J segment lost 0 bases and the V segment lost 6 bases, leaving 14 bases of the junction unmatched. CDR3 in amino acids: CASSNPLRGLGSYNSPLHF. The CDR3 DNA follows: TGTGCCAGCAGCAACCCCCTTAGGGGGCTTGGCTCCTATAATTCACCCCTCCACTTT.

V gene TRBV20-1 combines with J gene TRBJ2-1, with 7 bases that match TRBD1. The length of the CDR3 is 15 residues. Germline lookup yields CDR1 DFQATT and CDR2 SNEGSKA (reference sequence). Trimming removed 0 bases from V and 8 bases from J; junction bases left unmatched: 10. The CDR3 is CSARDLGGDSDEQFF. CDR3 DNA sequence: TGCAGTGCTAGAGATCTAGGGGGCGATTCGGATGAGCAGTTCTTC.

This clonotype is large within its sample. The chain couples TRBV20-1 to TRBJ1-1; D call uncertain. The CDR3 is made up of 13 amino acids. The V gene's germline CDR1 is DFQATT and CDR2 SNEGSKA (reference sequence). The V end was cut by 3 bases, the J end by 3 bases, with 11 bases between. The CDR3 protein is CSARGRVDTEAFF. CDR3 nucleotides: TGCAGTGCTAGGGGTAGGGTGGACACTGAAGCTTTCTTT.

In its sample, this clonotype ranks as hyperexpanded (1% or more). The V and J genes are TRBV20-1 and TRBJ2-1; TRBD2 agrees at 7 bases. The V and J ends lost 5 bases and 3 bases, in that order; junction bases with no gene match: 7. The CDR3 has 14 amino acids. Germline V gives CDR1 DFQATT, CDR2 SNEGSKA (reference sequence). The CDR3, as DNA: TGCAGTGCTCCTAGCGGTCTCGACTACAATGAGCAGTTCTTC. Translated, it gives CSAPSGLDYNEQFF.